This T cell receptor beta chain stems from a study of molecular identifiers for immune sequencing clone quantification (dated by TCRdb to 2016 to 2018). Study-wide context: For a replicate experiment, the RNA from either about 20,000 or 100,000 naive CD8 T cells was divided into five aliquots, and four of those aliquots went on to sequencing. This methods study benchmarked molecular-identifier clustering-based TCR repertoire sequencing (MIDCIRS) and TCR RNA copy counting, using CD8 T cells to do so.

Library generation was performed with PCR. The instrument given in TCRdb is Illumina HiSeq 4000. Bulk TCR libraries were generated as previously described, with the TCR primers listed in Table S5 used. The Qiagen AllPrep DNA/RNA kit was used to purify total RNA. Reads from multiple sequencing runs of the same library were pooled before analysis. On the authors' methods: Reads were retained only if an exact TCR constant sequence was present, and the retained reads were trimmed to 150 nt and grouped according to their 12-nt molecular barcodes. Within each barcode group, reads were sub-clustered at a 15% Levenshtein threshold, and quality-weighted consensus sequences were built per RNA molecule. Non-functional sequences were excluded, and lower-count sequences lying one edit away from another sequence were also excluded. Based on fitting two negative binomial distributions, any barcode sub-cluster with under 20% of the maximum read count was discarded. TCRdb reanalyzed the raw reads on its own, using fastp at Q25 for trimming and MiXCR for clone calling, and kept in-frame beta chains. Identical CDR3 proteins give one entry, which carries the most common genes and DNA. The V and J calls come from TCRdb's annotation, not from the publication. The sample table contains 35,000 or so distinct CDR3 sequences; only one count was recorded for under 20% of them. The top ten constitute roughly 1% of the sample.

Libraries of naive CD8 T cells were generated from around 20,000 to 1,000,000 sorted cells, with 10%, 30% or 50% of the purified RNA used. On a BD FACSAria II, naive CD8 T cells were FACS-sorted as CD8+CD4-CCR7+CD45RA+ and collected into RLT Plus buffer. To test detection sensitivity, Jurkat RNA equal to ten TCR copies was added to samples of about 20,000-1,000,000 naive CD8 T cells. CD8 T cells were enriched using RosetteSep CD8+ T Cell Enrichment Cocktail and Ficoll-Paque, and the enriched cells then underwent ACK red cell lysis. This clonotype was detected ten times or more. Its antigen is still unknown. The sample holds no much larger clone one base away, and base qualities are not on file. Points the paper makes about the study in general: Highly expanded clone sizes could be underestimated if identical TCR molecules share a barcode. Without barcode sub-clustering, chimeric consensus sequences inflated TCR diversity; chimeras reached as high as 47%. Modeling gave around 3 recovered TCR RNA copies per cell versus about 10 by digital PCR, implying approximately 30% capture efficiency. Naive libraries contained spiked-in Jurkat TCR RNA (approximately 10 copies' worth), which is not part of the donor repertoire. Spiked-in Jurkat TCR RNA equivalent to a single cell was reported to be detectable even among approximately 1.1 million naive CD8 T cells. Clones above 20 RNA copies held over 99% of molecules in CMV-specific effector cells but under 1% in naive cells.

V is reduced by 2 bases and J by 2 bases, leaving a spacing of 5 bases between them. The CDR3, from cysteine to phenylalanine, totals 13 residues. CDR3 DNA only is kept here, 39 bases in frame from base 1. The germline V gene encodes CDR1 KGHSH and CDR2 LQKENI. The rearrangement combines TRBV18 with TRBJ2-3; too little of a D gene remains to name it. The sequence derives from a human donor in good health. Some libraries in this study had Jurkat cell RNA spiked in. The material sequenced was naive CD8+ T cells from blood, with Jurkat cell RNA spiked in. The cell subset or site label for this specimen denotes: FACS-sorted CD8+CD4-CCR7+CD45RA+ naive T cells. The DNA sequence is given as TGTGCCAGCTCACCAGATGACACAGATACGCAGTATTTT. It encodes CASSPDDTDTQYF.